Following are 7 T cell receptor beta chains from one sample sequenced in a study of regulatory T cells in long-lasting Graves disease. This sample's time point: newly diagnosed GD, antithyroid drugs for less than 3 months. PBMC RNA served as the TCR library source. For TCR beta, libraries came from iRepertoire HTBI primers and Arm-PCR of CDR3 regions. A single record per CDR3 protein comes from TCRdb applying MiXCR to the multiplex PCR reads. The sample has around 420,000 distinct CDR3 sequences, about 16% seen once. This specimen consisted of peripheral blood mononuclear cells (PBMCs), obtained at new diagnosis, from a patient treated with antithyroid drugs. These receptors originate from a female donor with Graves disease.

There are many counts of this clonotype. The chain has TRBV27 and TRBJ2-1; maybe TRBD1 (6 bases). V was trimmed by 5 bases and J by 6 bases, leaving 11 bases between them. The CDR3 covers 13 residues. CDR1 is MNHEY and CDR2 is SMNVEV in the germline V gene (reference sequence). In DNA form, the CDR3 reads TGTGCCAGCAGTCCTACAGGGCGCAATGAGCAGTTCTTC. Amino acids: CASSPTGRNEQFF.

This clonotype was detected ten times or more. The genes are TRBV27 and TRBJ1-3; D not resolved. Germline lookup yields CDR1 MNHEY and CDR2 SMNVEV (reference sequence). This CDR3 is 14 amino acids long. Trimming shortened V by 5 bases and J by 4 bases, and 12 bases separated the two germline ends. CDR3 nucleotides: TGTGCCAGCAGTGCAACAGAGCCCGGAAACACCATATATTTT. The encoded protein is CASSATEPGNTIYF.

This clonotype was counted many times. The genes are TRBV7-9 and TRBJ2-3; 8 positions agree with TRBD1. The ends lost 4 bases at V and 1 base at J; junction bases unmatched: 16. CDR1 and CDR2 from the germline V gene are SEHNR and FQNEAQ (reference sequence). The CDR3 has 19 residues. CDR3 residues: CASSSLYSSTGDGTDTQYF. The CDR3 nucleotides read TGTGCCAGCAGCTCGCTCTACTCCTCGACAGGGGATGGCACAGATACGCAGTATTTT.

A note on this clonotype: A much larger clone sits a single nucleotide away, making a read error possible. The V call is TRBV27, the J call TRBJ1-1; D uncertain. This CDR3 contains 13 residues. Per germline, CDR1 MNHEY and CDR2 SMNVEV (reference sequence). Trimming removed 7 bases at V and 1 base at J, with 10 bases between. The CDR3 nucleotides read TGTGCCAGCACTGCACTGGAGAACACTGAAGCTTTCTTT. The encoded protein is CASTALENTEAFF.

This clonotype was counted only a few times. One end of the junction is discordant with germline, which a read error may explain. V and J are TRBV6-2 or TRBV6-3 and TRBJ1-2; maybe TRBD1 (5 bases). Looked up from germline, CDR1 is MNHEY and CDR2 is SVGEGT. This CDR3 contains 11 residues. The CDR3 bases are TGTGCCAGCAGTGGGGGGACGGATATCCACTTC. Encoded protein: CASSGGTDIHF.

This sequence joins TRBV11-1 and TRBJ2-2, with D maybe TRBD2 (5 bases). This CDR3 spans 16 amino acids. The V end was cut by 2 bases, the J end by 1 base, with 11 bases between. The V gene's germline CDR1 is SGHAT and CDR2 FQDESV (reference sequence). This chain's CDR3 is CASSLNPAENTGELFF. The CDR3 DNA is TGTGCCAGCAGCTTAAACCCAGCGGAGAACACCGGGGAGCTGTTTTTT.

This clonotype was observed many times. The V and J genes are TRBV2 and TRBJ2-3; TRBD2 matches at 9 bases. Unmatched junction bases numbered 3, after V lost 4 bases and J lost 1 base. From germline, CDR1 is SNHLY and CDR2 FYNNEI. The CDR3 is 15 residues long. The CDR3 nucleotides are TGTGCCAGCAGTGGAGGCGGGAGGGGCACAGATACGCAGTATTTT. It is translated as CASSGGGRGTDTQYF.